This TCR beta chain was recovered during a study of T cell repertoires in ileal Crohn's disease. About the research overall: About half received postoperative treatment, around twelve with thiopurines and 15 to 20 anti-TNF. The M0 sample came from the inflamed ileal portion of the resected specimen.

Time point described: inflamed ileum from the surgical specimen. The CDR3 extends over 14 amino acids. Germline CDR1 is SGHRS and CDR2 is YFSETQ. Trimming removed 3 bases at V and 6 bases at J, with 14 bases between. TCRdb's copy holds only in-frame clones and misses some; the assay was immunoSEQ multiplex PCR. Here the sample spans 15,000 to 20,000 clones, 76% being singletons. The receptor was derived from an adult with Crohn's disease. The J gene is TRBJ2-3, the V gene TRBV5-1, with TRBD1 as a possible D gene (6 bases). Sequenced: ileal tissue. In DNA form, the CDR3 reads TGCGCCAGCAGCTCAACAGGGTCTGGGGATACGCAGTATTTT. It encodes CASSSTGSGDTQYF.